This T cell receptor beta chain was profiled in a study of cytomegalovirus exposure and HLA in healthy donors. PCR primers comprised 60 Vbeta and 13 Jbeta primers. Assay used: immunoSEQ multiplex PCR; TCRdb lists only in-frame clones, some missing. Among about 160,000 clones, 65% to 85% were seen once, and the ten largest hold about 2.9%. The CDR3 runs to 15 residues. Between the trimmed V and J ends, which lost 0 bases and 4 bases, there was a span of 13 bases. The V gene's germline CDR1 is SGDLS and CDR2 YYNGEE. This chain joins TRBV9 and TRBJ1-1; a possible D gene is TRBD1 (6 bases). This sequence was found in a woman between 50 and 59 years old in good health and CMV-seropositive. What was sequenced was PBMCs. The CDR3 nucleotides are TGTGCCAGCAGCGTAGAGGGGCAGGGGCCCACTGAAGCTTTCTTT. As protein: CASSVEGQGPTEAFF.